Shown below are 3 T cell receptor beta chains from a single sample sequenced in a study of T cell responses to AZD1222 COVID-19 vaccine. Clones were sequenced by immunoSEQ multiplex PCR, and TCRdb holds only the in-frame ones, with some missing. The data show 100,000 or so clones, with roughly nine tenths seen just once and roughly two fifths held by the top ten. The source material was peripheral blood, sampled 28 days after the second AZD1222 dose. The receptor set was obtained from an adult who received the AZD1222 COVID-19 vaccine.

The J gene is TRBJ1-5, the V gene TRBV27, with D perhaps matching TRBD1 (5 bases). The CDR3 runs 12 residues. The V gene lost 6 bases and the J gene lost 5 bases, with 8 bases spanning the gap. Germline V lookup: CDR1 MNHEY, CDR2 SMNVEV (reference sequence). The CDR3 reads CASSQGYQPQHF. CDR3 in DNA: TGTGCCAGCAGCCAGGGCTATCAGCCCCAGCATTTT.

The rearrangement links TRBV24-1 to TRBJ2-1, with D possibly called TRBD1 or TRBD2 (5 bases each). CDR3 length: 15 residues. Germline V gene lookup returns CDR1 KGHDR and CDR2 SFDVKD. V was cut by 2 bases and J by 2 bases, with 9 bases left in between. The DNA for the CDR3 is TGTGCCACCAGTGATTCTCCGGGACCCTACAATGAGCAGTTCTTC. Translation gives CATSDSPGPYNEQFF.

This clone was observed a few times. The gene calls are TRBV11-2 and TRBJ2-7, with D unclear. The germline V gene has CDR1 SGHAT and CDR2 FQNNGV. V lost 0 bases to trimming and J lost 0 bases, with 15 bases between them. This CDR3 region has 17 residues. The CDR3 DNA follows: TGTGCCAGCAGCTTAGATACGAGGCGAGCCCCCTCCTACGAGCAGTACTTC. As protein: CASSLDTRRAPSYEQYF. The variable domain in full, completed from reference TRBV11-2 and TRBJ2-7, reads EAGVAQSPRYKIIEKRQSVAFWCNPISGHATLYWYQQILGQGPKLLIQFQNNGVVDDSQLPKDRFSAERLKGVDSTLKIQPAKLEDSAVYLCASSLDTRRAPSYEQYFGPGTRLTVT.